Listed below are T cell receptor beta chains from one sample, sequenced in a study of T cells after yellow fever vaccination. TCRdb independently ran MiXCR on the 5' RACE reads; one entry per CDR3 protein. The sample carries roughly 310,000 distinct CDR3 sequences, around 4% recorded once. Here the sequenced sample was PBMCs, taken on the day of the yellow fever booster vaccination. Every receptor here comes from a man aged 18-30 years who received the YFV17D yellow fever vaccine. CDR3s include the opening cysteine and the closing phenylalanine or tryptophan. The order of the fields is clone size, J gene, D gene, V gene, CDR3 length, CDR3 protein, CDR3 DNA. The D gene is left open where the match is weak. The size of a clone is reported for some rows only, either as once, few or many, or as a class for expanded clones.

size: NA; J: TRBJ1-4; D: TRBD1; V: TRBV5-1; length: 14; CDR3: CASSSTGNNEKLFF; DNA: TGCGCCAGCAGCTCGACAGGGAATAATGAAAAACTGTTTTTT
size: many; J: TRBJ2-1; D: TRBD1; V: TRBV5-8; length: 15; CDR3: CASSFRGLGYNEQFF; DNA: TGTGCCAGCAGCTTCAGGGGGCTAGGTTACAATGAGCAGTTCTTC
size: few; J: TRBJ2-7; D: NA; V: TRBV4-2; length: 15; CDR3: CASSQERTLSYEQYF; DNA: TGTGCCAGCAGCCAAGAACGGACACTCTCCTACGAGCAGTACTTC
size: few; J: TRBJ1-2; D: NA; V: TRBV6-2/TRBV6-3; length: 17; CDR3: CASSYTDRDGANYGYTF; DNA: TGTGCCAGCAGTTACACCGATCGAGACGGAGCTAACTATGGCTACACCTTC
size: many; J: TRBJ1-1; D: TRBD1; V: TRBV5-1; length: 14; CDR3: CASKGQGLNTEAFF; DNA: TGCGCCAGCAAGGGACAGGGGTTGAACACTGAAGCTTTCTTT
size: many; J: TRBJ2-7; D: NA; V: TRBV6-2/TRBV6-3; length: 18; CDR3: CASSSTPALRVLVNEQYF; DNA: TGTGCCAGCAGTTCGACCCCAGCGCTACGGGTCCTAGTCAACGAGCAGTACTTC
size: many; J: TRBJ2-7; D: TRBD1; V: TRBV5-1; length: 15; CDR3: CASSMTGLRSYEQYF; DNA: TGCGCCAGCAGCATGACAGGGCTAAGGTCCTACGAGCAGTACTTC
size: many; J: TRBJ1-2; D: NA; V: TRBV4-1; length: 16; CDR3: CASSQDPGTATYGYTF; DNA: TGCGCCAGCAGCCAAGATCCAGGAACAGCTACTTATGGCTACACCTTC
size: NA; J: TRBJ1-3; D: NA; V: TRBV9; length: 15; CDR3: CASSAGGTSGNTIYF; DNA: TGTGCCAGCAGCGCCGGGGGGACCTCTGGAAACACCATATATTTT
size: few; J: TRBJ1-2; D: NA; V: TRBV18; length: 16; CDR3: CASSPAKQGYGYGYTF; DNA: TGTGCCAGCTCACCAGCTAAACAGGGATACGGCTATGGCTACACCTTC
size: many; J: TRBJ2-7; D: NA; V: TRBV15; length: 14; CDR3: CATSRDGQTYEQYF; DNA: TGTGCCACCAGCAGAGACGGACAGACCTACGAGCAGTACTTC
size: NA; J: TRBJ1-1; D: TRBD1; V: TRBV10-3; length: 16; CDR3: CAVGRAGQGGGTEAFF; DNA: TGTGCCGTCGGACGGGCGGGACAGGGTGGGGGCACTGAAGCTTTCTTT
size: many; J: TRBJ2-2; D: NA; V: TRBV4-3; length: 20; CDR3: CASSQVYRDRTGGNTGELFF; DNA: TGCGCCAGCAGCCAAGTTTACCGGGACAGGACGGGGGGAAACACCGGGGAGCTGTTTTTT
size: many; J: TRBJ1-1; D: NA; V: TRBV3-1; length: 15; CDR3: CASSQEGRGLAEAFF; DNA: TGTGCCAGCAGCCAAGAGGGGCGGGGGCTGGCTGAAGCTTTCTTT
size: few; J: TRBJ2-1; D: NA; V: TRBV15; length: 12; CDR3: CATSRDQRVQFF; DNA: TGTGCCACCAGCAGAGATCAGAGAGTACAGTTCTTC
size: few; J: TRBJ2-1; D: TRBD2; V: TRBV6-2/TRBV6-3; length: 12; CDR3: CASSLLAGEQFF; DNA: TGTGCCAGCAGTTTACTAGCGGGGGAGCAGTTCTTC
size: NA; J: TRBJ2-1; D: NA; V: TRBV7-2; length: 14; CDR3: CASSLTYSYNEQFF; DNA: TGTGCCAGCAGCTTAACCTACAGCTATAATGAGCAGTTCTTC
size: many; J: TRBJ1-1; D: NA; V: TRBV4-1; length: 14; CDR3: CASSQERGRHEAFF; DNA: TGCGCCAGCAGCCAAGAGCGGGGGCGTCATGAAGCTTTCTTT
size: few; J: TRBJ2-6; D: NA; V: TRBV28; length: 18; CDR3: CASSLGAGMGSGANVLTF; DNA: TGTGCCAGCAGTTTAGGTGCAGGAATGGGCTCTGGGGCCAACGTCCTGACTTTC
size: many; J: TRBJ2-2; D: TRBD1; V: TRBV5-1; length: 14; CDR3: CASTRTGGSGELFF; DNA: TGCGCCAGTACCCGGACAGGGGGCTCCGGGGAGCTGTTTTTT
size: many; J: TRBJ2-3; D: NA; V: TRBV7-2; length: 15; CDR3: CASSLDSGATDTQYF; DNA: TGTGCCAGCAGCTTAGATTCGGGGGCCACAGATACGCAGTATTTT
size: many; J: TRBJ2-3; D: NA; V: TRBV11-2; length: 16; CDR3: CASSLARLGGTDTQYF; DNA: TGTGCCAGCAGCTTAGCCCGACTAGGGGGCACAGATACGCAGTATTTT
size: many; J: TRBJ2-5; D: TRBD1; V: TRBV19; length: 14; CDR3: CASMGTGYQETQYF; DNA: TGTGCCAGTATGGGGACAGGCTACCAAGAGACCCAGTACTTC
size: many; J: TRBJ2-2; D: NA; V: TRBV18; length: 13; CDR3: CASSTDGTGELFF; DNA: TGTGCCAGCTCGACAGATGGAACCGGGGAGCTGTTTTTT
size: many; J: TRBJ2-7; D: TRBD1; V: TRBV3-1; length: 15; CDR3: CASSQEGTGWDEQYF; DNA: TGTGCCAGCAGCCAGGAAGGGACAGGTTGGGACGAGCAGTACTTC
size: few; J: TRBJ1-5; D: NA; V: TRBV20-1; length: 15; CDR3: CSARAGSYSNQPQHF; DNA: TGCAGTGCTAGAGCAGGCAGCTATAGCAATCAGCCCCAGCATTTT
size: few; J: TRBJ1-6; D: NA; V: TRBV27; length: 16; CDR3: CASSRRGGRENSPLHF; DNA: TGTGCCAGCAGCCGCCGTGGGGGTAGGGAAAATTCACCCCTCCACTTT
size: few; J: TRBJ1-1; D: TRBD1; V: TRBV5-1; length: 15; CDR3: CASSSSGTGEGEAFF; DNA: TGCGCCAGCAGCTCTTCGGGGACAGGGGAGGGTGAAGCTTTCTTT
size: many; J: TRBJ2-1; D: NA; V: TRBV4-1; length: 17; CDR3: CASSQGKWVSGYNEQFF; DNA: TGCGCCAGCAGCCAAGGGAAGTGGGTCTCAGGCTACAATGAGCAGTTCTTC